Each of the 2 T cell receptor beta chains below was sequenced from the same sample in a study of cytomegalovirus exposure and HLA in healthy donors. PCR employed 60 Vbeta and 13 Jbeta primers. The data were produced by immunoSEQ multiplex PCR, yet TCRdb's version contains in-frame clones alone and is incomplete. The top ten hold 1.3% to 1.5% of the sample, which has 150,000 or so clones, around four fifths seen once. Material for sequencing was PBMCs. The source is a female donor in good health and CMV-seronegative.

V usage is TRBV19 and J usage is TRBJ1-3; perhaps TRBD1 as D (6 bases). Germline CDR1 is LNHDA and CDR2 is SQIVND (reference sequence). Trimming took off 9 bases at V and 2 bases at J, with 17 bases between the two ends. This CDR3 comprises 15 residues. This CDR3 is CASLSAGDPGNTIYF. The CDR3 region has the DNA TGTGCCAGCCTTTCCGCAGGGGACCCTGGAAACACCATATATTTT.

This sequence joins TRBV5-5 and TRBJ1-4, with 7 bases that match TRBD1. This CDR3 comprises 13 residues. V shed 5 bases and J 7 bases; nucleotides not matched to a gene: 5. Germline V gene sequence: CDR1 SGHKS, CDR2 YYEKEE (reference sequence). The CDR3 bases are TGTGCCAGCAGGAGGGGGCCCGGTGAAAAACTGTTTTTT. Its protein product is CASRRGPGEKLFF.